This entry lists 5 T cell receptor beta chains sequenced from one sample in a study of identical twins. TCRdb passed the 5' RACE reads through MiXCR, listing each CDR3 protein once. Here the sample spans around 1.7 million distinct CDR3 sequences, about 31% being singletons. The sequencing sample was made of cord blood. Receptor source: a newborn girl in good health.

The chain uses TRBV20-1 and TRBJ2-7; 11 bases are shared with TRBD2. V shed 1 base and J 2 bases; nucleotides not matched to a gene: 10. Germline values: CDR1 DFQATT, CDR2 SNEGSKA (reference sequence). The CDR3 covers 17 residues. The CDR3 region has the DNA TGCAGTGCTAGAGTTCCCCCCGGGACTAGCGGACCCTACGAGCAGTACTTC. This gives the protein CSARVPPGTSGPYEQYF.

This clonotype was detected a few times. The chain uses TRBV7-2 and TRBJ1-2, with D possibly TRBD1 on 5 matching bases. Germline lookup yields CDR1 SGHTA and CDR2 FQGNSA. The CDR3 has 17 amino acids. The germline V and J ends were trimmed by 3 bases and 0 bases, with 17 bases remaining between them. The CDR3 DNA reads TGTGCCAGCAGCTTTGAGCGGAGGGGTATCTCTAACTATGGCTACACCTTC. Protein: CASSFERRGISNYGYTF.

The V gene is TRBV7-9, the J gene TRBJ1-5; D possibly corresponds to TRBD1 (5 bases). Deletions cut 1 base from V and 4 bases from J, with 17 bases between. The length of the CDR3 is 17 residues. CDR1 SEHNR and CDR2 FQNEAQ come from the germline V gene (reference sequence). CDR3 amino acids: CASSLGVGGSGNQPQHF. The CDR3 DNA is TGTGCCAGCAGCTTAGGGGTCGGAGGGTCAGGGAATCAGCCCCAGCATTTT.

The table lists this clonotype with a few counts. The chain has TRBV5-1 and TRBJ1-2, with 8 bases fitting TRBD1. The CDR3 consists of 14 residues. Germline V gene lookup returns CDR1 SGHRS and CDR2 YFSETQ. V lost 4 bases and J lost 4; bases outside the gene matches: 6. This CDR3 reads CASSHGQGTYGYTF. The CDR3 DNA is TGCGCCAGCAGCCATGGACAGGGAACCTATGGCTACACCTTC.

This clonotype was detected only a few times. V is TRBV7-9 and J is TRBJ1-6; no firm D call. Germline assignment: CDR1 SEHNR and CDR2 FQNEAQ (reference sequence). The CDR3 loop spans 14 amino acids. V lost 3 bases and J 4 bases, leaving 7 bases between the germline ends. The CDR3 protein is CASSLWQYNSPLHF. The CDR3 DNA is TGTGCCAGCAGCTTGTGGCAGTATAATTCACCCCTCCACTTT. Combining the CDR3 with reference TRBV7-9 and TRBJ1-6 gives the whole variable domain DTGVSQNPRHKITKRGQNVTFRCDPISEHNRLYWYRQTLGQGPEFLTYFQNEAQLEKSRLLSDRFSAERPKGSFSTLEIQRTEQGDSAMYLCASSLWQYNSPLHFGNGTRLTVT.